The present entry profiles one T cell receptor beta chain with its context. The data originate from a study of technical replicates of blood from a handful of donors. Generated by immunoSEQ multiplex PCR, the TCRdb table keeps only in-frame clones and is missing some. The data contain roughly 80,000 clones, approximately 93% of them singletons. This clonotype was sampled from a human donor in good health. Specimen: T cells isolated from PBMCs.

The CDR3 loop is CASGRGEVYEQYF. Here the CDR3 DNA reads TGTGCCAGCGGTAGAGGGGAGGTTTACGAGCAGTACTTC. V is TRBV7-9 and J is TRBJ2-7, with D maybe TRBD2 (6 bases). The CDR3 contains 13 residues. Germline CDR1 and CDR2: SEHNR and FQNEAQ (reference sequence). V lost 8 bases and J lost 4, with 15 bases in between.